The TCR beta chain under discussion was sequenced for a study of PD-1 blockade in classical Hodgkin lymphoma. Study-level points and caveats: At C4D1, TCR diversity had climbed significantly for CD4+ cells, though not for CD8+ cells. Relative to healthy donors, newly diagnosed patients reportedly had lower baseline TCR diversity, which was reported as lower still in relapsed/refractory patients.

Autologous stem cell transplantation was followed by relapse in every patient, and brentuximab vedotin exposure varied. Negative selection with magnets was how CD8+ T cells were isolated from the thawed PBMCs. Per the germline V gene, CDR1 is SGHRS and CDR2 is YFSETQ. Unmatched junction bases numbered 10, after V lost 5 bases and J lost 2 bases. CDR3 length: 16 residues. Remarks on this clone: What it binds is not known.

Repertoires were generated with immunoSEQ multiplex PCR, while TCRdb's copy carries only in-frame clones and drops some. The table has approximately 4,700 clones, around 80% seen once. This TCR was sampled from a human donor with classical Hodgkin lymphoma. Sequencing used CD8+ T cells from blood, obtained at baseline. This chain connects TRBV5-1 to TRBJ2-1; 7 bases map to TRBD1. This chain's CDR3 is CASSFLRDSPYNEQFF. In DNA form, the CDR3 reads TGCGCCAGCAGTTTCCTCCGGGACAGTCCCTACAATGAGCAGTTCTTC.